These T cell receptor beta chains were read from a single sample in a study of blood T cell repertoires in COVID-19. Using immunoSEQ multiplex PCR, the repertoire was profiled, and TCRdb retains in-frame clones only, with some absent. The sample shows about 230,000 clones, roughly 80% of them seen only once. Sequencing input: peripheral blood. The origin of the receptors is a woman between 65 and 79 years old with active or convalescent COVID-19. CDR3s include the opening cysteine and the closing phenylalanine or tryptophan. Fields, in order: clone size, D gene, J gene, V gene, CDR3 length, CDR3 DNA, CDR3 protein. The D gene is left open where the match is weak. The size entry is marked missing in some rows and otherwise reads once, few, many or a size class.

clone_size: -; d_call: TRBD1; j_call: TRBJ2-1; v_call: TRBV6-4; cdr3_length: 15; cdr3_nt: TGTGCCAGCAGTCCCGGACAGGGGGCTTACAATGAGCAGTTCTTC; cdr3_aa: CASSPGQGAYNEQFF
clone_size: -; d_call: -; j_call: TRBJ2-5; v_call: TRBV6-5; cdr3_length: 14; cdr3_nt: TGTGCCAGCAGGCCGGGACTCCTACAAGAGACCCAGTACTTC; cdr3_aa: CASRPGLLQETQYF
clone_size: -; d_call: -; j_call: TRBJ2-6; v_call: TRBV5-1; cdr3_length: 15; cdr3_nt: TGCGCCAGCAGCTTCTGGCTCTCTGGGGCCAACGTCCTGACTTTC; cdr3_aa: CASSFWLSGANVLTF
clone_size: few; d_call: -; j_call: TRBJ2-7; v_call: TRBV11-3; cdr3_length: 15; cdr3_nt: TGTGCCAGCAGCTTAGGCGTGGGACATTTCTACGAGCAGTACTTC; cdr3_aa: CASSLGVGHFYEQYF
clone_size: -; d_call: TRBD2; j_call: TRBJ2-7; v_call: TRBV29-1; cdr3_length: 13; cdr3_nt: TGCAGCGCCGTAGCGGGGGGCGGTTACGAGCAGTACTTC; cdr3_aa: CSAVAGGGYEQYF
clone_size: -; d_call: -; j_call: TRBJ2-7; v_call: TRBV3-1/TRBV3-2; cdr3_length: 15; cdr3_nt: TGTGCCAGCAGCCAAGACGCGATTAGGGAGCGCGAGCAGTACTTC; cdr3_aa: CASSQDAIREREQYF
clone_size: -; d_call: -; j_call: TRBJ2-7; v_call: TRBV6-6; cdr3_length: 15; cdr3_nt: TGTGCCAGCAGTTACTCGTGGGAGGTTAACTACGAGCAGTACTTC; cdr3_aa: CASSYSWEVNYEQYF
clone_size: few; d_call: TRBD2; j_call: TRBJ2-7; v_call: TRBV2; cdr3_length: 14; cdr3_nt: TGTGCCAGCATATCTAGCGGGGGGCTCTACGAGCAGTACTTC; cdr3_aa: CASISSGGLYEQYF
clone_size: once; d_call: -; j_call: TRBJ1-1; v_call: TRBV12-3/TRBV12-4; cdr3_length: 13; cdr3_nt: TGTGCCAGCAGCCGACAGCAGGGCACTGAAGCTTTCTTT; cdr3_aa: CASSRQQGTEAFF
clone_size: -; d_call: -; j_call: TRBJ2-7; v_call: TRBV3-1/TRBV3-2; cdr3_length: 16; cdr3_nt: TGTGCCAGCAGCCAAGTCTTCTCAGCTCGGGATTACGAGCAGTACTTC; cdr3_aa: CASSQVFSARDYEQYF
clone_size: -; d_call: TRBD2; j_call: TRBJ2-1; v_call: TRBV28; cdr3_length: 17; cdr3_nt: TGTGCCAGTAAAATAGCGGGAGGGACTAGCTCCTACAATGAGCAGTTCTTC; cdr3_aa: CASKIAGGTSSYNEQFF
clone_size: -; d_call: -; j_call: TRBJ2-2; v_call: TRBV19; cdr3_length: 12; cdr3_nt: TGTGCCAGTTTCGGGGTGCCCGGGGAGCTGTTTTTT; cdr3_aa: CASFGVPGELFF
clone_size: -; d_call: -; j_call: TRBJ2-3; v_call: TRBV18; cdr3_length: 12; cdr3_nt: TGTGCCAGCTCACCAACAGGAGATACGCAGTATTTT; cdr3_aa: CASSPTGDTQYF
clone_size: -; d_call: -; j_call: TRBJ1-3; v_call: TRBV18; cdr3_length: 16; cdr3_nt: TGTGCCAGCTCCCAAGGAGCACTCAGCTCTGGAAACACCATATATTTT; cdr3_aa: CASSQGALSSGNTIYF
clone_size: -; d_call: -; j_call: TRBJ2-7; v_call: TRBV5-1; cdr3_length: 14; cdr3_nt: TGCGCCAGCAGCTCGGGACAAGGAGTCGTCGAGCAGTACTTC; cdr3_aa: CASSSGQGVVEQYF
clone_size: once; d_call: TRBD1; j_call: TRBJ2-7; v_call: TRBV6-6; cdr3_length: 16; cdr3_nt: TGTGCCAGCAGTTACGAGACAGGGCTCGGATCCTACGAGCAGTACTTC; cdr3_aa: CASSYETGLGSYEQYF
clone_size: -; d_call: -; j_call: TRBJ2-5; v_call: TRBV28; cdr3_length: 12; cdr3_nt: TGTGCCAGCAGTTCTCCCCGAGGGACCCAGTACTTC; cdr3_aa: CASSSPRGTQYF
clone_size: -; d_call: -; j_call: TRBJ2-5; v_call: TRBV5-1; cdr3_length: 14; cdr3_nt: TGCGCCAGCAGCCTGAACGTGGTCGGGGAGACCCAGTACTTC; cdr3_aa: CASSLNVVGETQYF
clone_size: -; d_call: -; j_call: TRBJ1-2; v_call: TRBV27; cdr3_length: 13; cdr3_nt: TGTGCCAGCAGTTTCTCATTCGGTGCCGGCTACACCTTC; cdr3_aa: CASSFSFGAGYTF
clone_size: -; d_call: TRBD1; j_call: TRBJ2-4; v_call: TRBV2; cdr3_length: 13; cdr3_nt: TGTGCCAGCTCCATCAGACAGGGGAACATTCAGTACTTC; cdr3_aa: CASSIRQGNIQYF
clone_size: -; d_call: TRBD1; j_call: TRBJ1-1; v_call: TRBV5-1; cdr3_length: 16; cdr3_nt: TGCGCCAGCATCAGGACAGGGACCACCGGGGGCACTGAAGCTTTCTTT; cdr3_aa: CASIRTGTTGGTEAFF
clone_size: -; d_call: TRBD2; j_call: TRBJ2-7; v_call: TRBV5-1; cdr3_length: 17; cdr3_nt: TGCGCCAGCAGCTTCCTTTCTAGCGGGAGTACCCCTTACGAGCAGTACTTC; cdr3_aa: CASSFLSSGSTPYEQYF
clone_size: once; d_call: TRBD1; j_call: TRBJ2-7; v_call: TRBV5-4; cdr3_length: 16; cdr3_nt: TGTGCCAGCAGCCCCTACCGACAGGGGGGTTCCCACGAGCAGTACTTC; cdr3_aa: CASSPYRQGGSHEQYF
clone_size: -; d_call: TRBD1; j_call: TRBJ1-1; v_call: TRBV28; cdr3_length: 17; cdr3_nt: TGTGCCAGCAGTTTACCTGGACAGGGAACTATGAACACTGAAGCTTTCTTT; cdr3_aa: CASSLPGQGTMNTEAFF
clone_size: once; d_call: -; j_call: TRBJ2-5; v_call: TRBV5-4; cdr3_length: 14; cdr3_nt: TGTGCCAGCAGCACCCAGGGGCTCCAAGAGACCCAGTACTTC; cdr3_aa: CASSTQGLQETQYF
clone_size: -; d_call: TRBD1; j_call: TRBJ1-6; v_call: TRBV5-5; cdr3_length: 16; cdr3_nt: TGTGCCAGCAGCCCAATGACAGGGAGCTATAATTCACCCCTCCACTTT; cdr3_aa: CASSPMTGSYNSPLHF
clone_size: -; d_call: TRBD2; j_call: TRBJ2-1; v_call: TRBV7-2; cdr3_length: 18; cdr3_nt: TGTGCCAGCAGCCCCCCCCCGTCTAGCGGGGGGAACATTTTGAAGCAGTTCTTC; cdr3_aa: CASSPPPSSGGNILKQFF
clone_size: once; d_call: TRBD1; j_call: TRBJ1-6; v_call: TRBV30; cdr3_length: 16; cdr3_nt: TGTGCCTGGAGTGTCACCGGGACAGGCGGAAATTCACCCCTCCACTTT; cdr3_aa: CAWSVTGTGGNSPLHF
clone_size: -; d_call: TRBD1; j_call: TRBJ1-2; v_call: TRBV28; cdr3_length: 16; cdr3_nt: TGTGCCAGCAGTCAAATCGGGACAGGGAACCGATATGGCTACACCTTC; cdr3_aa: CASSQIGTGNRYGYTF
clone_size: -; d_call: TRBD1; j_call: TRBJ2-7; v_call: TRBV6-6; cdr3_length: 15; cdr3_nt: TGTGCCAGCAGTGACGGGACAGGGGTCCCCTACGAGCAGTACTTC; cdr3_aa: CASSDGTGVPYEQYF
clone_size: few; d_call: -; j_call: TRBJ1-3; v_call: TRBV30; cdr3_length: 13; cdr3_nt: TGTGCCTGGTCGGGGGTACTCGACGGCACCATATATTTT; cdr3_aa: CAWSGVLDGTIYF
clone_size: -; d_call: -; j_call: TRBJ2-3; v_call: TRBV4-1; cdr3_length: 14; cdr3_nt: TGCGCCAGCAGCTTCTCGCAGGGTGGGGATACGCAGTATTTT; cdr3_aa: CASSFSQGGDTQYF
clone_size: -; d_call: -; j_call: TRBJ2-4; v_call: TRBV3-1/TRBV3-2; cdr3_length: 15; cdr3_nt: TGTGCCAGCAGCCAAGGTGAGACAGCCACGGACATTCAGTACTTC; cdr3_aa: CASSQGETATDIQYF
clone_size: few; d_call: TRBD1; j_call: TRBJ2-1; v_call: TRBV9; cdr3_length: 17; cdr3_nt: TGTGCCAGCAGGCCGGGACAGGGGTTTGGTTCCTACAATGAGCAGTTCTTC; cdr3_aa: CASRPGQGFGSYNEQFF
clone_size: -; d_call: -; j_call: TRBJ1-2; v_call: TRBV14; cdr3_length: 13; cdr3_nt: TGTGCCAGCAGCCAAGGGCAGGGGTATGGCTACACCTTC; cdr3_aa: CASSQGQGYGYTF
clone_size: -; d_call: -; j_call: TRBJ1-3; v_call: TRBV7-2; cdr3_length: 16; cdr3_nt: TGTGCCAGCAGCTTCGGACTCCTGAACTCTGGAAACACCATATATTTT; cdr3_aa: CASSFGLLNSGNTIYF
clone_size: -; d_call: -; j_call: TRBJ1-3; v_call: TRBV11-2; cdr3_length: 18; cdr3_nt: TGTGCCAGCAGCTTAAGGCTGTCATCGGCTAGCTCTGGAAACACCATATATTTT; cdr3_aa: CASSLRLSSASSGNTIYF
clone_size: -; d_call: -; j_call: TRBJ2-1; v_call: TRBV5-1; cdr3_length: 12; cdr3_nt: TGCGCCAGCAGCTGGACTGGTCTTGAGCAGTTCTTC; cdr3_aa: CASSWTGLEQFF